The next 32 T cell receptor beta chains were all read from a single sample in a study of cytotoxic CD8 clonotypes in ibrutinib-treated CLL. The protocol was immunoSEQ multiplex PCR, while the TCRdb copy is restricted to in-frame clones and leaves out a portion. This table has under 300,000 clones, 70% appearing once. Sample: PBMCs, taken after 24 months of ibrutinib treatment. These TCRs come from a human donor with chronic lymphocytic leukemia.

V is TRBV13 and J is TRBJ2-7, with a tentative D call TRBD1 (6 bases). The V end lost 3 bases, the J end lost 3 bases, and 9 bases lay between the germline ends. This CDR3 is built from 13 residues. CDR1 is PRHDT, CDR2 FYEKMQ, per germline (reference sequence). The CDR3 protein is CASSFGTNYEQYF. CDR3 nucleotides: TGTGCCAGCAGCTTCGGGACAAACTACGAGCAGTACTTC.

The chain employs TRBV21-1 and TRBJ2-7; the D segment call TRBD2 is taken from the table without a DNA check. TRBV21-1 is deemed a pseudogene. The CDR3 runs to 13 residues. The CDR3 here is CASSKVGGSEQYF. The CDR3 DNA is TGTGCCAGCAGCAAGGTAGGAGGGAGCGAGCAGTACTTC.

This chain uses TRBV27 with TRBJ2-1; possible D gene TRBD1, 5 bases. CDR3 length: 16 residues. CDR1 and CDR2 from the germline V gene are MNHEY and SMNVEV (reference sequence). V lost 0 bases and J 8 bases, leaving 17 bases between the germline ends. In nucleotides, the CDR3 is TGTGCCAGCAGTTTATCCCAGGGCATGCTAATGGATGAGCAGTTCTTC. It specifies CASSLSQGMLMDEQFF.

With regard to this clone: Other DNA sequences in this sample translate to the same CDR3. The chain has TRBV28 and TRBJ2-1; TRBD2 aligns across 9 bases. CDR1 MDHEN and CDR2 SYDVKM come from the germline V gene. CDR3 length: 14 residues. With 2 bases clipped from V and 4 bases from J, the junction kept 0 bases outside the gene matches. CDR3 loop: CASSLAGGYNEQFF. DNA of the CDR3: TGTGCCAGCAGTTTAGCGGGAGGGTACAATGAGCAGTTCTTC.

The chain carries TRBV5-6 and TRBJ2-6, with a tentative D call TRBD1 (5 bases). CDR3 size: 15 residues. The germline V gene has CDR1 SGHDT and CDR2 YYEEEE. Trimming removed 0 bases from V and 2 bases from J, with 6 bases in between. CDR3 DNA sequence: TGTGCCAGCAGCTTGGAAGGGGCTGGGGCCAACGTCCTGACTTTC. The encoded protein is CASSLEGAGANVLTF.

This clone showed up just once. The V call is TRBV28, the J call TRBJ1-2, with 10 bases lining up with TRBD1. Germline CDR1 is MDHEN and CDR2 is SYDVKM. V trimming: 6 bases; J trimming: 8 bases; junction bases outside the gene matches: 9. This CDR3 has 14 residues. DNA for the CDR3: TGTGCCAGCAGCGAACTACCGGACAGGGGGGGCTACACCTTC. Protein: CASSELPDRGGYTF.

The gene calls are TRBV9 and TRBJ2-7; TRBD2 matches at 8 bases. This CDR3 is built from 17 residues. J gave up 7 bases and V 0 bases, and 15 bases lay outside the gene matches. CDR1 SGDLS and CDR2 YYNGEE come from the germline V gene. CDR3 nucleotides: TGTGCCAGCAGCGTAGGGGCTAGCGGGTCCACCTCGAGGGAGCAGTACTTC. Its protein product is CASSVGASGSTSREQYF.

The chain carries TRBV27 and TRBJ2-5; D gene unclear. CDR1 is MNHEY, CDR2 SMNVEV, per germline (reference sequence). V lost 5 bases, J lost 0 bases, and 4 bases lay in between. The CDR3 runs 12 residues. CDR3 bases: TGTGCCAGCAGTACAAACCAAGAGACCCAGTACTTC. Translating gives CASSTNQETQYF.

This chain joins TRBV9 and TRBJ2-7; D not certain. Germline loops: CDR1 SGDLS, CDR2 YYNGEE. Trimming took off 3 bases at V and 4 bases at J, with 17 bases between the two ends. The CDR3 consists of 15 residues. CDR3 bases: TGTGCCAGCAGCGGCGCCTCCGGAACCACATACGAGCAGTACTTC. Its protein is CASSGASGTTYEQYF.

Written as DNA, the CDR3 is TGTGCCAGCAGCTTAGAGAGACTAGCGGGAGAGCAGTACTTC. As protein: CASSLERLAGEQYF. The chain carries TRBV7-9 and TRBJ2-7; 11 nucleotides line up with TRBD2. Germline trimming cut 1 base from V and 7 bases from J; bases unmatched to any gene: 3. There are 14 residues in the CDR3. Germline V gene lookup returns CDR1 SEHNR and CDR2 FQNEAQ (reference sequence).

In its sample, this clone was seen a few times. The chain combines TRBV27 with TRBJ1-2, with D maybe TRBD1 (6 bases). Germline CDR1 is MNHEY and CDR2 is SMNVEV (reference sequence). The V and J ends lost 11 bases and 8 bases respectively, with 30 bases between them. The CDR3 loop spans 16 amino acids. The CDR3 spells CASYPGGLSSLLGYTF. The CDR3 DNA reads TGTGCCTCCTATCCGGGGGGGCTTTCTAGCCTCTTGGGCTACACCTTC.

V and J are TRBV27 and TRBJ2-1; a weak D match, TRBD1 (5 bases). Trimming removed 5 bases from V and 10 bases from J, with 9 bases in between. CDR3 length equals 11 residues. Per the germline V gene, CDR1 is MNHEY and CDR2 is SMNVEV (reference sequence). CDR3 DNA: TGTGCCAGCAGTCTTGGGGCCGAGCAGTTCTTC. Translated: CASSLGAEQFF.

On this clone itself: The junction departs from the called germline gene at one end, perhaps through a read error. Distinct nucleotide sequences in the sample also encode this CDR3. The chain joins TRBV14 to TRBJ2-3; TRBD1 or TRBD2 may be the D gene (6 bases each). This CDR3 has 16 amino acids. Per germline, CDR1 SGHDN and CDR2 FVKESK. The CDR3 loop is CASSQALGGNTDTQYF. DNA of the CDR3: TGTGCCAGCAGTCAAGCTCTCGGGGGCAACACAGATACGCAGTATTTT.

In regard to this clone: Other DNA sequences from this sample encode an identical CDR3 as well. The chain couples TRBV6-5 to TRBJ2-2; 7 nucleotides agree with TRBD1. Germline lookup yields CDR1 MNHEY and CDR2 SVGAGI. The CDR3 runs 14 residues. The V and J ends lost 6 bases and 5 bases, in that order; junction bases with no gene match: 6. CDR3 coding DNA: TGTGCCAGCAGCTACCTGACAGGGACCGGGGAGCTGTTTTTT. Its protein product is CASSYLTGTGELFF.

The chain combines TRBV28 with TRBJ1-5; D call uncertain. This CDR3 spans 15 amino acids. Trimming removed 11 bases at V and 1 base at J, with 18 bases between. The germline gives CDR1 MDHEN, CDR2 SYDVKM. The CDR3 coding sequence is TGTGCCTCCCAGGCGAGGGTTGCCAGCAATCAGCCCCAGCATTTT. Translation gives CASQARVASNQPQHF. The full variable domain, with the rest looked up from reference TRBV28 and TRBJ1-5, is DVKVTQSSRYLVKRTGEKVFLECVQDMDHENMFWYRQDPGLGLRLIYFSYDVKMKEKGDIPEGYSVSREKKERFSLILESASTNQTSMYLCASQARVASNQPQHFGDGTRLSIL.

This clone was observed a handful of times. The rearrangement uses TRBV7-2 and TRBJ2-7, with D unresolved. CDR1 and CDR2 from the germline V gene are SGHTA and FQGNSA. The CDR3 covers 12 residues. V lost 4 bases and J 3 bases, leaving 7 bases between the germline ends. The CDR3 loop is CASSSPLYEQYF. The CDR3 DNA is TGTGCCAGCAGCTCCCCTCTCTACGAGCAGTACTTC. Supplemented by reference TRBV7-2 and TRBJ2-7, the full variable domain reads GAGVSQSPSNKVTEKGKDVELRCDPISGHTALYWYRQSLGQGLEFLIYFQGNSAPDKSGLPSDRFSAERTGGSVSTLTIQRTQQEDSAVYLCASSSPLYEQYFGPGTRLTVT.

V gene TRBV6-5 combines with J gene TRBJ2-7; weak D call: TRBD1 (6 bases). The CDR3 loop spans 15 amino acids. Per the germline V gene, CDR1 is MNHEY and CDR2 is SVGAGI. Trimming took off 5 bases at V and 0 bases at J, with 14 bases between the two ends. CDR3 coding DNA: TGTGCCAGCAGTCCCGGGACAAGAAGCTCCTACGAGCAGTACTTC. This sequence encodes CASSPGTRSSYEQYF.

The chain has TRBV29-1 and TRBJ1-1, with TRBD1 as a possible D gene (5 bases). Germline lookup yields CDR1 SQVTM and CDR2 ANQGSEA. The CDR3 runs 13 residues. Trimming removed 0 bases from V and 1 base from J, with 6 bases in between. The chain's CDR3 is CSVEEQANTEAFF. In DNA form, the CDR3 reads TGCAGCGTTGAAGAACAGGCGAACACTGAAGCTTTCTTT.

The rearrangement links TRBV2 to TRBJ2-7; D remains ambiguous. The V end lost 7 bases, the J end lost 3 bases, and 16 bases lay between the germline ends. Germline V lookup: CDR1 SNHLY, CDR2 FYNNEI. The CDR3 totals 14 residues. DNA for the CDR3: TGTGCCAGCACCCTCGGAAGGGAATACTACGAGCAGTACTTC. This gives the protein CASTLGREYYEQYF.

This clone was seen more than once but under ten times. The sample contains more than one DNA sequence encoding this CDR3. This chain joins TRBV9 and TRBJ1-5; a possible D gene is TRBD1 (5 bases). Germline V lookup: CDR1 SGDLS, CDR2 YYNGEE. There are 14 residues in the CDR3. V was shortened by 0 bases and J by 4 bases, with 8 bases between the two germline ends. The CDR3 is CASSVGGGNQPQHF. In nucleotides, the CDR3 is TGTGCCAGCAGCGTAGGGGGCGGTAATCAGCCCCAGCATTTT.

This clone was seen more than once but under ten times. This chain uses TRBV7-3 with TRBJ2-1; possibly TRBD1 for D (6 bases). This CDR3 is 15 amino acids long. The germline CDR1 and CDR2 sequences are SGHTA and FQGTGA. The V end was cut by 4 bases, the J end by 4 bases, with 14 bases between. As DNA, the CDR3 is TGTGCCAGCAGCTCAGGGGACGTGCGATACAATGAGCAGTTCTTC. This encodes CASSSGDVRYNEQFF.

CDR3 sequence (DNA): TGCGCCAGCAGCTTGGAGGGACAGGGTAGCAATCAGCCCCAGCATTTT. Amino acids: CASSLEGQGSNQPQHF. The rearrangement uses TRBV5-1 and TRBJ1-5, with 9 bases matching TRBD1. Germline V lookup: CDR1 SGHRS, CDR2 YFSETQ. The CDR3 sequence is 16 residues long. With 0 bases clipped from V and 0 bases from J, the junction kept 1 base outside the gene matches.

CDR3 in amino acids: CASSRVGTGEQPQHF. The CDR3 DNA reads TGTGCCAGCAGTCGGGTGGGGACAGGGGAACAGCCCCAGCATTTT. The gene calls are TRBV11-2 and TRBJ1-5; 10 bases line up with TRBD1. CDR1 SGHAT and CDR2 FQNNGV come from the germline V gene. The CDR3 consists of 15 residues. J lost 7 bases, V lost 6 bases, and 9 bases had no gene match.

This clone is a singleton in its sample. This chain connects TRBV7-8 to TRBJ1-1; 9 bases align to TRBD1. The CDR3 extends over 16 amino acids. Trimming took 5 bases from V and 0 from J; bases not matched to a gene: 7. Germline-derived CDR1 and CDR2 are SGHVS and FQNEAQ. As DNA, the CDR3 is TGTGCCAGCAGCCCGGGGACAGGGAAATTGAACACTGAAGCTTTCTTT. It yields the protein CASSPGTGKLNTEAFF.

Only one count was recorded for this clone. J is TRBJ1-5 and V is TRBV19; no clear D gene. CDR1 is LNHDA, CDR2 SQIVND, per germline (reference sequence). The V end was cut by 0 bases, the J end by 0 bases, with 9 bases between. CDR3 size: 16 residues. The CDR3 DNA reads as TGTGCCAGTAGTATAGAGGCGGGCAGTAGCAATCAGCCCCAGCATTTT. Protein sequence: CASSIEAGSSNQPQHF.

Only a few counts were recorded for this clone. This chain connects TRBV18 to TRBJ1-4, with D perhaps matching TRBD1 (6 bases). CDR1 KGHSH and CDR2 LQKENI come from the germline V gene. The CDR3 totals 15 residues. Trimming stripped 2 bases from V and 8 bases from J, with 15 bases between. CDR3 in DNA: TGTGCCAGCTCACCAACGAACAGGGCAGGGGAAAAACTGTTTTTT. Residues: CASSPTNRAGEKLFF.

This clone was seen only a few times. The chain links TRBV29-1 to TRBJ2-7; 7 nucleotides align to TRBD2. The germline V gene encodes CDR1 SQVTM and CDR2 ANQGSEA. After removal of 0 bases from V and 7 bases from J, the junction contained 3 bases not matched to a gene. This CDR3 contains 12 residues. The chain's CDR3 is CSVEEGGREQYF. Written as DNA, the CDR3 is TGCAGCGTTGAAGAGGGGGGGAGGGAGCAGTACTTC.

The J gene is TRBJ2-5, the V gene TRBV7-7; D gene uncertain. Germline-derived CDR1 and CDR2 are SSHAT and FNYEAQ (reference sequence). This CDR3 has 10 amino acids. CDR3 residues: CAIYGETQYF. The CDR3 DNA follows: TGTGCTATTTATGGGGAGACCCAGTACTTC.

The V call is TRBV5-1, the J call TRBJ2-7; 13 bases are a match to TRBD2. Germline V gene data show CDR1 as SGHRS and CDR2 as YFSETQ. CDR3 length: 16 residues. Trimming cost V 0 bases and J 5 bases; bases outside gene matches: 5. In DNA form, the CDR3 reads TGCGCCAGCAGCTTGGCGAGGACTAGCGGGAGTCACGAGCAGTACTTC. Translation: CASSLARTSGSHEQYF.

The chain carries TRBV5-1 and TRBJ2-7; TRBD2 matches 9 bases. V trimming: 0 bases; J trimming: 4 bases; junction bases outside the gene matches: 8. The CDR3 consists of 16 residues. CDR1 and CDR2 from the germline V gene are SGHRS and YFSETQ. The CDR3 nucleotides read TGCGCCAGCAGCTTGGCCGGGGCTAGCGGGACGTACGAGCAGTACTTC. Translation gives CASSLAGASGTYEQYF.

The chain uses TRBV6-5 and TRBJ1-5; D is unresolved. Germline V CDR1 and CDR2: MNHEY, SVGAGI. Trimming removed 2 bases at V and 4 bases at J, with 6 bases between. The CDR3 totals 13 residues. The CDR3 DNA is TGTGCCAGCAGTTACGGGGTAAATCAGCCCCAGCATTTT. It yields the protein CASSYGVNQPQHF.

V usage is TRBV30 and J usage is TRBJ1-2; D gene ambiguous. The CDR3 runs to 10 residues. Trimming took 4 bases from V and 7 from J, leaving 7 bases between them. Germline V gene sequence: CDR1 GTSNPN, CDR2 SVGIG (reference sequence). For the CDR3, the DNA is TGTGCCTGGAAAGAGAGTGGCTACACCTTC. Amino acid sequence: CAWKESGYTF. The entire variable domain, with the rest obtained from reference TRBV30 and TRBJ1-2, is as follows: SQTIHQWPATLVQPVGSPLSLECTVEGTSNPNLYWYRQAAGRGLQLLFYSVGIGQISSEVPQNLSASRPQDRQFILSSKKLLLSDSGFYLCAWKESGYTFGSGTRLTVV.